A single sample is the source of the 17 T cell receptor beta chains below, sequenced in a study of blood T cell repertoires in COVID-19. The repertoire was sequenced with immunoSEQ multiplex PCR; TCRdb's copy has only in-frame clones and lacks some. The table records about 95,000 clones, around 90% of them present only once. The sequenced sample consisted of peripheral blood. All receptors come from a woman between 65 and 79 years old with acute or convalescent COVID-19.

V gene TRBV7-9 combines with J gene TRBJ2-3; D may be TRBD2 (6 bases). The V end was cut by 0 bases, the J end by 2 bases, with 12 bases between. The CDR3 length is 16 residues. Germline V CDR1 and CDR2: SEHNR, FQNEAQ (reference sequence). CDR3 nucleotide sequence: TGTGCCAGCAGCTTAGCTCCTAGCGAGGCCACAGATACGCAGTATTTT. Protein: CASSLAPSEATDTQYF.

V is TRBV6-5 and J is TRBJ1-1, with 7 bases lining up with TRBD1. Germline trimming cut 6 bases from V and 1 base from J; bases unmatched to any gene: 8. This CDR3 contains 15 residues. Germline V gives CDR1 MNHEY, CDR2 SVGAGI. The CDR3 DNA reads TGTGCCAGCAGGAACTCGGGACAGAAGAACACTGAAGCTTTCTTT. As protein: CASRNSGQKNTEAFF.

The rearrangement joins TRBV5-1 to TRBJ2-3; D uncertain. The V and J ends lost 3 bases and 2 bases respectively, with 4 bases between them. Per the germline V gene, CDR1 is SGHRS and CDR2 is YFSETQ. CDR3 size: 12 residues. The CDR3 reads CASSSVTDTQYF. For the CDR3, the DNA is TGCGCCAGCAGCTCCGTCACAGATACGCAGTATTTT.

CDR3 sequence (DNA): TGTGCCAGCAGCTACGACAGGTCCCATCAGCCCCAGCATTTT. Protein: CASSYDRSHQPQHF. V usage is TRBV3-1 (or the pseudogene TRBV3-2) and J usage is TRBJ1-5; D might be TRBD1 (6 bases). Trimming cost V 5 bases and J 5 bases, with 13 bases left between them. The germline CDR1 and CDR2 sequences are LGHDT and YNNKEL (reference sequence). The length of the CDR3 is 14 residues.

This chain uses TRBV10-3 with TRBJ2-5; 9 bases fit TRBD2. CDR3 length: 16 residues. The ends lost 2 bases at V and 2 bases at J; junction bases unmatched: 6. Germline-derived CDR1 and CDR2 are ENHRY and SYGVKD. CDR3 DNA sequence: TGTGCCATCAGTGAGGGTAGCGGGGGTAAGCAAGAGACCCAGTACTTC. Translating gives CAISEGSGGKQETQYF.

This sequence joins TRBV21-1 and TRBJ1-1. TRBV21-1 is reported as a pseudogene. This CDR3 is built from 14 residues. CDR3 protein: CASSKVRGNTEAFF. The CDR3 DNA sequence: TGTGCCAGCAGCAAAGTCCGGGGTAACACTGAAGCTTTCTTT.

The chain's CDR3 is CASSLDFSQGSYGYTF. CDR3 DNA sequence: TGTGCCAGCAGCTTAGACTTTTCACAGGGTTCCTATGGCTACACCTTC. This chain connects TRBV11-2 to TRBJ1-2; tentative D call: TRBD1 (6 bases). The V gene's germline CDR1 is SGHAT and CDR2 FQNNGV. The CDR3 is 16 residues long. The V and J ends lost 0 bases and 4 bases respectively, with 15 bases between them.

The chain carries TRBV2 and TRBJ1-4; possibly TRBD1 for D (5 bases). From germline, CDR1 is SNHLY and CDR2 FYNNEI. V gave up 4 bases and J gave up 6 bases, with 12 bases separating them. The CDR3 loop spans 14 amino acids. CDR3 loop: CASSGGRAYEKLFF. The CDR3 nucleotides read TGTGCCAGCAGTGGGGGCAGGGCCTATGAAAAACTGTTTTTT.

The V call is TRBV5-1, the J call TRBJ2-7; perhaps TRBD1 as D (7 bases). The CDR3 sequence is 15 residues long. Trimming stripped 5 bases from V and 0 bases from J, with 15 bases between. Per germline, CDR1 SGHRS and CDR2 YFSETQ. CDR3 sequence: CASRVGGTASYEQYF. As DNA, the CDR3 is TGCGCCAGCAGAGTTGGCGGGACAGCCTCCTACGAGCAGTACTTC.

The chain couples TRBV18 to TRBJ2-7, with 14 bases that match TRBD2. The CDR3 extends over 16 amino acids. V dropped 9 bases and J dropped 6; count of bases not matched to a gene: 13. The germline V gene has CDR1 KGHSH and CDR2 LQKENI. CDR3 DNA sequence: TGTGCCAGTTCTGTCTTCGGGACTAGCGGGAGCGGCGAGCAGTACTTC. Its translation: CASSVFGTSGSGEQYF. The variable domain in full, completed from reference TRBV18 and TRBJ2-7, reads NAGVMQNPRHLVRRRGQEARLRCSPMKGHSHVYWYRQLPEEGLKFMVYLQKENIIDESGMPKERFSAEFPKEGPSILRIQQVVRGDSAAYFCASSVFGTSGSGEQYFGPGTRLTVT.

This clone was detected only once. V and J are TRBV28 and TRBJ1-4; 7 bases fit TRBD1. The length of the CDR3 is 14 residues. V was pared by 7 bases and J by 1 base, with 3 bases of the junction left unmatched. CDR1 and CDR2 (germline): MDHEN, SYDVKM. Here the CDR3 reads CASKGAGTNEKLFF. The CDR3, as DNA: TGTGCCAGCAAGGGGGCGGGAACTAATGAAAAACTGTTTTTT.

The chain links TRBV18 to TRBJ1-2; the D is unclear. V was clipped by 0 bases and J by 2 bases, with 13 bases between them. Per the germline V gene, CDR1 is KGHSH and CDR2 is LQKENI. The CDR3 totals 16 residues. In DNA, the CDR3 is TGTGCCAGCTCACCACCGACACCCTCCGCCAACTATGGCTACACCTTC. Translating it yields CASSPPTPSANYGYTF.

CDR3 protein: CASSISRGGTDTQYF. CDR3 DNA: TGTGCCAGTAGTATAAGTCGCGGAGGCACAGATACGCAGTATTTT. The chain recombines TRBV19 with TRBJ2-3, with D unresolved. The CDR3 runs 15 residues. Germline V gene data show CDR1 as LNHDA and CDR2 as SQIVND (reference sequence). With 2 bases removed from V and 1 base from J, the gap between germline ends came to 10 bases.

V gene TRBV5-1 combines with J gene TRBJ1-6; TRBD1 matches 8 bases. The ends lost 0 bases at V and 7 bases at J; junction bases unmatched: 9. CDR1 is SGHRS and CDR2 is YFSETQ in the germline V gene. This CDR3 region has 17 residues. The CDR3 DNA is TGCGCCAGCAGCTTGGCTTTCACAGGGGGAGGGAATTCACCCCTCCACTTT. Protein product: CASSLAFTGGGNSPLHF. Complete variable domain (other parts from reference TRBV5-1 and TRBJ1-6): KAGVTQTPRYLIKTRGQQVTLSCSPISGHRSVSWYQQTPGQGLQFLFEYFSETQRNKGNFPGRFSGRQFSNSRSEMNVSTLELGDSALYLCASSLAFTGGGNSPLHFGNGTRLTVT.

V usage is TRBV28 and J usage is TRBJ2-1, with D perhaps matching TRBD1 (5 bases). V lost 3 bases to trimming and J lost 6 bases, with 15 bases between them. Germline values: CDR1 MDHEN, CDR2 SYDVKM. The CDR3 runs 15 residues. CDR3 nucleotide sequence: TGTGCCAGCAGTTTCTTGTACAGGCGAACCAATGAGCAGTTCTTC. It codes for CASSFLYRRTNEQFF.

This clone was found once. This chain links TRBV6-5 with TRBJ1-4; perhaps TRBD1 as D (6 bases). CDR3 length equals 14 residues. The V and J ends lost 6 bases and 7 bases respectively, with 15 bases between them. Looked up from germline, CDR1 is MNHEY and CDR2 is SVGAGI. CDR3 loop: CASSQNTGTEKLFF. DNA of the CDR3: TGTGCCAGCAGCCAGAACACAGGGACTGAAAAACTGTTTTTT.

The rearrangement links TRBV7-8 to TRBJ2-1; tentative D call: TRBD2 (5 bases). V dropped 5 bases and J dropped 5 bases, with 16 bases sitting between them. The CDR3 contains 15 residues. The germline V gene has CDR1 SGHVS and CDR2 FQNEAQ. The CDR3 protein is CASSPALRVDNEQFF. The CDR3 DNA sequence: TGTGCCAGCAGCCCAGCTTTGCGGGTTGACAATGAGCAGTTCTTC.